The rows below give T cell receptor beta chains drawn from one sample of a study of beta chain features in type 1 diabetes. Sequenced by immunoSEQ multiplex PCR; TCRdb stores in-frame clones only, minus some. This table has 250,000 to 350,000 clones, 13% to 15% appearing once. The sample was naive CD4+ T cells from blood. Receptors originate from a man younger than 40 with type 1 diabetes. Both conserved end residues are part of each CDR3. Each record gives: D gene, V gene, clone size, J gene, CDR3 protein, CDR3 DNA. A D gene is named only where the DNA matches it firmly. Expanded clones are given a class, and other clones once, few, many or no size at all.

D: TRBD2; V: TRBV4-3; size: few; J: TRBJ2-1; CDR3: CASSHASGRNNEQFF; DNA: TGCGCCAGCAGCCACGCTAGCGGGAGGAACAATGAGCAGTTCTTC
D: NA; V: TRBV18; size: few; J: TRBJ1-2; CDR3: CASSPLRGGANYGYTF; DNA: TGTGCCAGCTCACCACTACGGGGGGGCGCTAACTATGGCTACACCTTC
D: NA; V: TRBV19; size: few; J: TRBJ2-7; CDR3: CASSPGHPTYEQYF; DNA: TGTGCCAGTAGTCCCGGACATCCAACCTACGAGCAGTACTTC
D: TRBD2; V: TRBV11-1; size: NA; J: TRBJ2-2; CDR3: CASSLALGTRFGELFF; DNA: TGTGCCAGCAGCTTAGCGCTCGGGACTAGGTTCGGGGAGCTGTTTTTT
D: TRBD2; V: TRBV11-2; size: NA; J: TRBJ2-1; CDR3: CASSPDWTSGRFSFF; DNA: TGTGCCAGCAGCCCAGACTGGACTAGCGGGAGGTTTTCGTTCTTC
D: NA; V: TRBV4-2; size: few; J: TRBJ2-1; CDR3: CASSQGPSSYEQFF; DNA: TGTGCCAGCAGCCAAGGCCCCAGTAGCTATGAGCAGTTCTTC
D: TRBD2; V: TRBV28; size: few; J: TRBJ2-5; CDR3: CASSLTSGSLETQYF; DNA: TGTGCCAGCAGTTTAACTAGCGGGAGTCTGGAGACCCAGTACTTC
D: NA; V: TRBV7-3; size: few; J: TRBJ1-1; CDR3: CASSLSSTTGSTEAFF; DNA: TGTGCCAGCAGCTTAAGTTCCACAACAGGGTCCACTGAAGCTTTCTTT
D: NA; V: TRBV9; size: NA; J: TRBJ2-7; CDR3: CASSVDPGIAYEQYF; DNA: TGTGCCAGCAGCGTAGACCCGGGGATCGCCTACGAGCAGTACTTC
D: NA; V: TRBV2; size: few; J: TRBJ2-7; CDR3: CASWERYEQYF; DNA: TGTGCCAGCTGGGAGAGATACGAGCAGTACTTC
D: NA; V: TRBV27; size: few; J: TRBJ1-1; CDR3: CASSGPGSFRMRTEAFF; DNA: TGTGCCAGCAGCGGCCCCGGGTCGTTCCGGATGAGGACTGAAGCTTTCTTT
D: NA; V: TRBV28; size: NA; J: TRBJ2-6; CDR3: CASRETGANVLTF; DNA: TGTGCCAGTAGGGAGACTGGGGCCAACGTCCTGACTTTC
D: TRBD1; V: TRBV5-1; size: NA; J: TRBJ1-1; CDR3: CASSDGTGGTEAFF; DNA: TGCGCCAGCAGCGACGGGACAGGCGGAACTGAAGCTTTCTTT
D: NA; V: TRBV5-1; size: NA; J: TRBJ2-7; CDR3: CASSQDRSSYEQYF; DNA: TGCGCCAGCAGCCAAGACAGGAGCTCCTACGAGCAGTACTTC
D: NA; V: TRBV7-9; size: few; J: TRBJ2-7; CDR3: CASSSMGSEQYF; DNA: TGTGCCAGCAGTTCCATGGGCAGCGAGCAGTACTTC
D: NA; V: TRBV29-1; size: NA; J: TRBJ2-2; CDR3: CSVYEVAGELFF; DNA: TGCAGCGTTTATGAGGTCGCCGGGGAGCTGTTTTTT
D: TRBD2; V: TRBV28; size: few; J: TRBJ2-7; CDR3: CASHTSGRHPGQYF; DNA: TGTGCCAGTCATACTAGCGGACGCCACCCCGGGCAGTACTTC
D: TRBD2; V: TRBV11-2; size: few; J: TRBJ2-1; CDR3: CASNRLAGGFHEQFF; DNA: TGTGCCAGCAACCGACTAGCGGGAGGGTTCCATGAGCAGTTCTTC
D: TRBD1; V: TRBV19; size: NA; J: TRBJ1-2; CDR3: CASATGQDFNYGYTF; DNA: TGTGCCAGTGCAACCGGACAGGATTTTAACTATGGCTACACCTTC
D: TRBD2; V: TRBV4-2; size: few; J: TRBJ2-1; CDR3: CASSEIGTTYEQFF; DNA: TGTGCCAGCAGCGAAATAGGGACTACGTATGAGCAGTTCTTC
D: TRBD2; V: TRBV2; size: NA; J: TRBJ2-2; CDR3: CASGREGPTGELFF; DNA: TGTGCCAGCGGGCGGGAGGGCCCAACCGGGGAGCTGTTTTTT
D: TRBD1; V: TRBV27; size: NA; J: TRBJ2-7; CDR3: CASRHLDRETYEQYF; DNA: TGTGCCAGCAGACATCTTGACAGGGAAACCTACGAGCAGTACTTC
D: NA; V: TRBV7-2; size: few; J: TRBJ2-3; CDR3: CASSFVGRATDTQYF; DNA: TGTGCCAGCAGCTTCGTGGGCAGGGCCACAGATACGCAGTATTTT
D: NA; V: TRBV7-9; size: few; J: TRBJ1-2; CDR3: CASSLDTPYYGYTF; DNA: TGTGCCAGCAGCTTAGATACACCGTACTATGGCTACACCTTC
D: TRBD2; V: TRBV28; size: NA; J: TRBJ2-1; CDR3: CASSLTSPPINEQFF; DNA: TGTGCCAGCAGTCTGACTAGCCCCCCGATCAATGAGCAGTTCTTC
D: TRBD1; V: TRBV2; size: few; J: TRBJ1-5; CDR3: CASRRTGFNQPQHF; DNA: TGTGCCAGCAGGCGGACAGGGTTTAATCAGCCCCAGCATTTT
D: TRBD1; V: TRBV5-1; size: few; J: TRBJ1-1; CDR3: CASSTGTARNTEAFF; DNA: TGCGCCAGCAGCACGGGGACAGCCAGGAACACTGAAGCTTTCTTT
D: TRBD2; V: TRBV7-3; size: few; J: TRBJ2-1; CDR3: CASRRNREGGEQFF; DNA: TGTGCCAGCCGGCGCAACCGGGAGGGCGGTGAGCAGTTCTTC
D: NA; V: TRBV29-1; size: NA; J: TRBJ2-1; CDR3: CSLSGGDEQFF; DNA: TGCAGCCTTAGCGGAGGGGATGAGCAGTTCTTC